Sequencing of this TCR beta chain was carried out in a study of response to subunit inactivated influenza vaccine. The study, taken as a whole, reports: The authors proposed limited new T cell recruitment per seasonal influenza vaccination.

TCRdb passed the RT-PCR reads through MiXCR, listing each CDR3 protein once. This table holds approximately 530,000 distinct CDR3 sequences, less than 10% found once. In the case of this clonotype: Its antigen is still unknown.

This CDR3 has 13 residues. Trimming shortened V by 3 bases and J by 4 bases, and 6 bases separated the two germline ends. The germline V gene encodes CDR1 MNHEY and CDR2 SVGEGT. The sample was PBMCs from blood, taken approximately 25 months after vaccination. This rearrangement joins TRBV6-2 or TRBV6-3 to TRBJ2-2; the D is unclear. The TCR was taken from a man between 50 and 75 years old who received an inactivated influenza vaccine. The CDR3 nucleotides are TGTGCCAGCAGTTATATGAGCACCGGGGAGCTGTTTTTT. Translation: CASSYMSTGELFF.